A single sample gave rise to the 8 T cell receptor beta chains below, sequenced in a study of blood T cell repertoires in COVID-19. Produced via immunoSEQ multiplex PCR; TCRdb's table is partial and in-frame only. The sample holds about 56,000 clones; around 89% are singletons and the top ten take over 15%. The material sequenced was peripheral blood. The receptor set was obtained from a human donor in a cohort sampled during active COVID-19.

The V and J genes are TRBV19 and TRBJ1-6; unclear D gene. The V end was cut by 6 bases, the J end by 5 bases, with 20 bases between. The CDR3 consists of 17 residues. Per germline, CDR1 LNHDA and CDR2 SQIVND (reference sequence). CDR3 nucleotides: TGTGCCAGTAGCCCCCGGGGTCGGCGGATTAATAATTCACCCCTCCACTTT. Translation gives CASSPRGRRINNSPLHF.

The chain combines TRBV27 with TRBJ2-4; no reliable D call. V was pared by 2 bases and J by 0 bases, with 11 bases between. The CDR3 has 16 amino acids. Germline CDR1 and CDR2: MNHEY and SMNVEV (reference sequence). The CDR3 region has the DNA TGTGCCAGCAGTTTACAAAGCCTATTAGCCAAAAACATTCAGTACTTC. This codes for CASSLQSLLAKNIQYF.

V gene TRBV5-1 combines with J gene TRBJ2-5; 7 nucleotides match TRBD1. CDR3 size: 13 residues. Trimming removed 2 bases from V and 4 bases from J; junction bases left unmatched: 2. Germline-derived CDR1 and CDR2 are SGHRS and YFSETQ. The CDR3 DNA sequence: TGCGCCAGCAGCTTAGGGACAGTAGAGACCCAGTACTTC. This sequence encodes CASSLGTVETQYF.

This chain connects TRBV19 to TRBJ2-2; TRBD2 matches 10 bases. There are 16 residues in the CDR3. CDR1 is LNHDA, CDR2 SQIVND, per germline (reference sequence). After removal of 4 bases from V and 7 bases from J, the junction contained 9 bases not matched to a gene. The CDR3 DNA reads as TGTGCCAGTAGTACAAAGAAGGGACTAGCGATCGGGGAGCTGTTTTTT. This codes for CASSTKKGLAIGELFF.

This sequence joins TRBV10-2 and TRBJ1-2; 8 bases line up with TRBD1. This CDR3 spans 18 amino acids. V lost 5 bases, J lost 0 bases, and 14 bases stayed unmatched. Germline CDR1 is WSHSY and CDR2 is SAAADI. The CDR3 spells CASSNTGTGLRANYGYTF. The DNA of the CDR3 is TGCGCCAGCAGTAACACCGGGACAGGACTAAGAGCTAACTATGGCTACACCTTC.

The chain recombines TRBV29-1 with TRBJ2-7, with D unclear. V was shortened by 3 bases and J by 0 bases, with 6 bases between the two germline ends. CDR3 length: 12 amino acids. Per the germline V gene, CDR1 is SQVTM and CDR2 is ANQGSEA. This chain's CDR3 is CSVESGSYEQYF. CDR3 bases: TGCAGCGTTGAGTCAGGCTCCTACGAGCAGTACTTC.

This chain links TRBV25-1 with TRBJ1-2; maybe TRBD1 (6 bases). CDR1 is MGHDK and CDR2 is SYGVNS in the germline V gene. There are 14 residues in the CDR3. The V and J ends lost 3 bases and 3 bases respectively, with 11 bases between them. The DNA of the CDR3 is TGTGCCAGCAGTGACCAGGGGTCATACTATGGCTACACCTTC. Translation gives CASSDQGSYYGYTF.

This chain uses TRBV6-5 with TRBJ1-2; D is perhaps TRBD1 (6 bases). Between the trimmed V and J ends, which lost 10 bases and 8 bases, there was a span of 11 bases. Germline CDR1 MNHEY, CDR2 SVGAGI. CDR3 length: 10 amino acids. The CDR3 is CATRGGGYTF. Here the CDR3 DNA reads TGTGCCACCAGGGGCGGGGGCTACACCTTC.